The 23 T cell receptor beta chains given below trace back to one sample, sequenced in a study of blood T cells in healthy people across ages. Using a J-beta primer mix together with a sample-barcoded 5' primer, a second PCR was run for about 7 to 12 cycles. TCRdb reprocessed the 5' RACE reads via MiXCR and lists one record per CDR3 protein. The repertoire includes about 930,000 distinct CDR3 sequences, 25% to 30% of them detected once, and around 9.6% sits in the top ten. This sample was shared with a second study, whose subject was T cells of mothers and their children.

Sequenced input: blood. All receptors come from a woman aged 40-49 years in good health.

A word on this clonotype: This could be a read error, since a much larger clone is one nucleotide away. The chain couples TRBV7-2 to TRBJ2-1; D remains ambiguous. The V gene lost 5 bases and the J gene lost 2 bases, with 13 bases spanning the gap. Germline-derived CDR1 and CDR2 are SGHTA and FQGNSA. The CDR3 covers 15 residues. The CDR3 loop is CASSPYTFPYNEQFF. The CDR3 DNA reads as TGTGCCAGCAGCCCGTACACCTTCCCCTACAATGAGCAGTTCTTC.

The chain joins TRBV12-3 or TRBV12-4 to TRBJ2-3; possibly TRBD1 or TRBD2 for D (5 bases each). This CDR3 comprises 15 residues. V was cut by 5 bases and J by 1 base, with 13 bases left in between. The CDR3 spells CASSPRGLGTDTQYF. The CDR3 DNA is TGTGCCAGCAGTCCGAGGGGTTTGGGCACAGATACGCAGTATTTT.

This chain joins TRBV7-2 and TRBJ1-5; no clear D gene. Germline CDR1 and CDR2: SGHTA and FQGNSA. The CDR3 sequence is 14 residues long. The V and J ends lost 2 bases and 6 bases respectively, with 11 bases between them. In DNA form, the CDR3 reads TGTGCCAGCAGCTTAAATCATGGGGTTCAGCCCCAGCATTTT. Its translation: CASSLNHGVQPQHF.

V gene TRBV20-1 combines with J gene TRBJ1-2; tentative D call: TRBD1 (5 bases). The germline V gene has CDR1 DFQATT and CDR2 SNEGSKA (reference sequence). The CDR3 totals 15 residues. V gave up 3 bases and J gave up 0 bases, with 14 bases separating them. CDR3 region: CSARDGTKANYGYTF. DNA of the CDR3: TGCAGTGCTAGGGATGGGACTAAAGCTAACTATGGCTACACCTTC.

Ten or more counts support this clonotype. V is TRBV7-9 and J is TRBJ2-5; 8 bases match TRBD1. With V trimmed by 1 base and J by 4 bases, 5 bases remained unmatched. This CDR3 has 15 residues. Looked up from germline, CDR1 is SEHNR and CDR2 is FQNEAQ (reference sequence). CDR3 protein: CASSLVGRGPETQYF. The CDR3 DNA sequence: TGTGCCAGCAGCTTAGTGGGCAGGGGGCCAGAGACCCAGTACTTC.

The chain has TRBV12-3 or TRBV12-4 and TRBJ2-1; tentatively, D is TRBD2 (7 bases). The V end was cut by 6 bases, the J end by 2 bases, with 17 bases between. CDR3 length: 16 amino acids. CDR3 DNA sequence: TGTGCCAGCAGCCTGGGGGGGCACGTTACCTACAATGAGCAGTTCTTC. This codes for CASSLGGHVTYNEQFF.

The rearrangement joins TRBV28 to TRBJ1-1, with unresolved D. The V gene's germline CDR1 is MDHEN and CDR2 SYDVKM. This CDR3 contains 15 residues. V dropped 6 bases and J dropped 2 bases, with 16 bases sitting between them. The CDR3 protein is CASRTSGVGNTEAFF. In nucleotides, the CDR3 is TGTGCCAGCAGGACATCGGGAGTGGGCAACACTGAAGCTTTCTTT.

The CDR3 DNA is TGCGCCAGCAGCCAAGCTACAGGGGGCAGTGAAGCTTTCTTT. It encodes CASSQATGGSEAFF. The rearrangement links TRBV4-3 to TRBJ1-1; 9 positions match TRBD1. The germline gives CDR1 LGHNA, CDR2 YSLEER. The V gene end was trimmed by 1 base and the J gene end by 7 bases; junction bases not matched to a gene: 4. CDR3 size: 14 residues.

The sample holds one count of this clonotype. The rearrangement links TRBV18 to TRBJ1-1; D is perhaps TRBD1 (5 bases). The germline V and J ends were trimmed by 2 bases and 4 bases, with 8 bases remaining between them. The CDR3 is 13 residues long. Germline lookup yields CDR1 KGHSH and CDR2 LQKENI. CDR3 DNA sequence: TGTGCCAGCTCACCAATGGGGGGCACTGAAGCTTTCTTT. Translation: CASSPMGGTEAFF.

This clonotype was found many times. The chain is built from TRBV15 and TRBJ2-3; no firm D call. The CDR3 runs to 17 residues. The V gene lost 0 bases and the J gene lost 2 bases, with 15 bases spanning the gap. Germline lookup yields CDR1 LNHNV and CDR2 YYDKDF (reference sequence). The CDR3 here is CATSRDLGQSPTDTQYF. The CDR3 DNA reads TGTGCCACCAGCAGAGATTTAGGGCAATCCCCCACAGATACGCAGTATTTT.

The rearrangement links TRBV7-9 to TRBJ1-1; 9 positions agree with TRBD1. This CDR3 is built from 17 residues. Germline V lookup: CDR1 SEHNR, CDR2 FQNEAQ (reference sequence). After removal of 5 bases from V and 1 base from J, the junction contained 11 bases not matched to a gene. The CDR3, as DNA: TGTGCCAGCAGCCCGGGACAGGGTGGACGGACGAACACTGAAGCTTTCTTT. Translating it yields CASSPGQGGRTNTEAFF.

The chain links TRBV2 to TRBJ1-1; 7 nucleotides line up with TRBD1. V dropped 4 bases and J dropped 0; count of bases not matched to a gene: 2. Looked up from germline, CDR1 is SNHLY and CDR2 is FYNNEI. The CDR3 runs 14 residues. The CDR3 loop is CASSGQGLNTEAFF. The CDR3 DNA sequence: TGTGCCAGCAGTGGACAGGGTTTGAACACTGAAGCTTTCTTT.

The sample holds a few counts of this clonotype. The chain couples TRBV7-3 to TRBJ2-1, with D possibly TRBD2 on 6 matching bases. This CDR3 region has 13 residues. Germline V gene sequence: CDR1 SGHTA, CDR2 FQGTGA. V was clipped by 4 bases and J by 13 bases, with 17 bases between them. In DNA form, the CDR3 reads TGTGCCAGCAGCTCAGAGAGGAGGGCGACTCAGTTCTTC. As protein: CASSSERRATQFF. The whole variable domain, filled in from reference TRBV7-3 and TRBJ2-1, reads GAGVSQTPSNKVTEKGKYVELRCDPISGHTALYWYRQSLGQGPEFLIYFQGTGAADDSGLPNDRFFAVRPEGSVSTLKIQRTERGDSAVYLCASSSERRATQFFGPGTRLTVL.

The V and J genes are TRBV18 and TRBJ1-1; no reliable D call. The CDR3 spans 14 residues. V was clipped by 3 bases and J by 1 base, with 9 bases between them. Germline CDR1 KGHSH, CDR2 LQKENI. CDR3 DNA: TGTGCCAGCTCACCGAGTAAAGCGAACACTGAAGCTTTCTTT. Translated, it gives CASSPSKANTEAFF.

This clonotype was seen a few times. A read error is possible here, since a much larger clone lies one base away. Because the CDR3 is missing its conserved closing phenylalanine or tryptophan, this is likely a read error. The chain is built from TRBV28 and TRBJ1-2; 10 nucleotides agree with TRBD1. Germline V gene lookup returns CDR1 MDHEN and CDR2 SYDVKM. The CDR3 has 16 amino acids. V lost 7 bases to trimming and J lost 4 bases; unmatched junction nucleotides: 12. DNA of the CDR3: TGTGCCAGCAACCTAGGACAGGGGGACAGCATCTATGGCTACACCTGC. This codes for CASNLGQGDSIYGYTC.

This clonotype was seen ten or more times. This chain uses TRBV28 with TRBJ2-5; TRBD1 aligns across 10 bases. Trimming cost V 4 bases and J 2 bases; bases outside gene matches: 7. This CDR3 spans 16 amino acids. Germline V gene data show CDR1 as MDHEN and CDR2 as SYDVKM. This chain's CDR3 is CASSSTGQGMQETQYF. The CDR3 DNA reads as TGTGCCAGCAGTTCCACGGGACAGGGGATGCAAGAGACCCAGTACTTC. The whole variable domain, remainder taken from reference TRBV28 and TRBJ2-5, is DVKVTQSSRYLVKRTGEKVFLECVQDMDHENMFWYRQDPGLGLRLIYFSYDVKMKEKGDIPEGYSVSREKKERFSLILESASTNQTSMYLCASSSTGQGMQETQYFGPGTRLLVL.

The chain recombines TRBV2 with TRBJ1-5; tentatively, D is TRBD1 (5 bases). V was cut by 7 bases and J by 9 bases, with 16 bases left in between. The CDR3 loop spans 13 amino acids. Germline V gene sequence: CDR1 SNHLY, CDR2 FYNNEI. CDR3 protein: CASIGAPGGPQHF. The CDR3 DNA follows: TGTGCCAGCATAGGGGCACCTGGGGGGCCCCAGCATTTT. Complete variable domain (other parts from reference TRBV2 and TRBJ1-5): EPEVTQTPSHQVTQMGQEVILRCVPISNHLYFYWYRQILGQKVEFLVSFYNNEISEKSEIFDDQFSVERPDGSNFTLKIRSTKLEDSAMYFCASIGAPGGPQHFGDGTRLSIL.

This clonotype occurred many times. The V call is TRBV6-4, the J call TRBJ2-3, with TRBD1 as a possible D gene (6 bases). The CDR3 covers 14 residues. V was clipped by 3 bases and J by 5 bases, with 12 bases between them. Germline lookup yields CDR1 MRHNA and CDR2 SNTAGT. CDR3: CASSETLGGDTQYF. In nucleotides, the CDR3 is TGTGCCAGCAGTGAGACACTAGGGGGAGATACGCAGTATTTT.

V and J are TRBV10-3 and TRBJ1-3, with 10 bases identical to TRBD1. CDR3 length: 15 amino acids. Germline CDR1 and CDR2: ENHRY and SYGVKD. The V segment lost 6 bases and the J segment 0 bases; nucleotides outside the gene matches: 2. Here the CDR3 reads CAIRGQGTSGNTIYF. CDR3 bases: TGTGCCATCAGGGGACAGGGGACCTCTGGAAACACCATATATTTT.

The V call is TRBV10-3, the J call TRBJ2-5; 8 positions match TRBD1. TRBJ2-7 explains the end of the DNA better; the J call may be wrong. CDR3 length equals 15 residues. Germline assignment: CDR1 ENHRY and CDR2 SYGVKD. Here the CDR3 DNA reads TGTGCCATCAACGGAGGACAGGGTGGAATCTACGAGCAGTACTTC. Its translation is CAINGGQGGIYEQYF.

Many counts were recorded for this clonotype. The J gene is TRBJ1-5, the V gene TRBV29-1; the match to TRBD1 covers 7 bases. The CDR3 extends over 14 amino acids. V trimming: 7 bases; J trimming: 5 bases; junction bases outside the gene matches: 11. Germline V gives CDR1 SQVTM, CDR2 ANQGSEA. CDR3 sequence reads: CSATGDSVDQPQHF. CDR3 nucleotides: TGCAGCGCAACAGGGGATTCAGTCGATCAGCCCCAGCATTTT.

This clonotype has at least ten counts. The chain has TRBV5-4 and TRBJ2-4; 11 bases are a match to TRBD2. Unmatched junction bases numbered 0, after V lost 1 base and J lost 6 bases. The CDR3 has 14 amino acids. Germline V gene lookup returns CDR1 SGHNT and CDR2 YYREEE (reference sequence). CDR3 region: CASSLLAGGNIQYF. The CDR3 DNA reads TGTGCCAGCAGCTTGCTAGCGGGGGGAAACATTCAGTACTTC.

Only a few counts were recorded for this clonotype. The genes are TRBV11-1 and TRBJ1-1, with 8 positions matching TRBD1. V was pared by 5 bases and J by 4 bases, with 9 bases of the junction left unmatched. The germline V gene encodes CDR1 SGHAT and CDR2 FQDESV (reference sequence). CDR3 size: 15 residues. The CDR3 nucleotides are TGTGCCAGCAGCCCAACAGGGGGGCCGCGCACTGAAGCTTTCTTT. It codes for CASSPTGGPRTEAFF.